This entry is about one T cell receptor (beta chain). This clonotype was observed a few times. Its recognized antigen is unknown. Per-base quality was not reported, and no clone a single base away is much larger than it. Reading the germline V gene gives CDR1 MGHDK and CDR2 SYGVNS. The CDR3 starts with the cysteine, ends with the phenylalanine, and has 13 residues. Kept here is only the CDR3 DNA, which spans 39 bases and is read in frame from base 1. Deletion took 7 bases off V and 2 bases off J, with a span of 9 bases between the germline ends. The library relied on 5' RACE. The data were produced on an Illumina HiSeq 2500. The second PCR ran for about 7 to 11 cycles and used a J-beta primer mix along with a sample-barcoded 5' primer. A template-switch 5' adaptor carrying 12 random nucleotides introduced a unique molecular identifier onto each TCR beta cDNA molecule. Each sample yielded at least 2.5 million CDR3-containing paired-end reads. All of the RNA was converted into first-strand cDNA using the Mint cDNA synthesis kit, with a TRBC-specific oligonucleotide serving as the primer. All cDNA was treated with uracil-DNA glycosylase and then went through a first 18-cycle PCR with the universal primers M1SS and BC2_uni_R. Turning to the authors' computational methods: Each sample was normalized by randomly selecting 1 million high-quality reads, each carrying a distinct molecular identifier. Reads with shared molecular identifiers were discarded instead of being binned into consensus sequences. MiTCR, run with a Q25 quality threshold and the strictest error-elimination algorithm, handled CDR3 identification, clonotype clustering and error correction. A nonparametric unseen species model using Euler transformation provided a lower-bound estimate of total TCR beta diversity. TCRdb's own reprocessing of the public reads used fastp at Q25 and MiXCR and kept productive beta chains. Identical CDR3 protein sequences are pooled into one entry, listed with their most common genes and DNA. TCRdb's processing, not the authors', yielded these V and J calls. The sample records some 1 million distinct CDR3 sequences, 40% to 50% of which are singletons. Together, the top ten hold about 20% of the sample.

This entry is derived from a study of blood T cells in healthy people across ages (dated by TCRdb to between 2014 and 2016). General notes on the study: In model experiments, template switching captured about one uniquely barcoded TCR beta cDNA molecule for every two T cells. The donors were divided into four age groups: young (average about 15 years), middle-aged (almost 40), aged (roughly 60) and long-lived (roughly 82). To avoid experimental bias, donors of different ages were distributed randomly across sequencing lanes. To track age-related changes in TCR beta repertoire diversity, the study relied on deep sequencing normalized with unique cDNA molecular identifiers. For two donors (one aged 18 to 30 and one aged 80 or older), the study analyzed two additional independent replicas of 1 million unique cDNA reads from the same blood draw.

The full study reports these points: There was a strong correlation between observed TCR beta diversity and the percentage of naive T cells measured by flow cytometry. Estimates of total diversity from one million sequenced T cells were regarded as lower bounds and underestimates. As age increased, observed TCR beta diversity per million T cells dropped in a roughly linear way, and a significant reduction was already evident by age 40. Bulk unsorted PBMC profiling prevented conclusive comparison of naive and antigen-experienced compartments. Compared with the aged group, more naive CD4+ T cells, fewer expanded clones and increased TCR diversity were shown by the long-lived group, suggesting age selection. Because donor CMV infection status was unknown, age-related changes in expanded clonotypes were potentially confounded.

The donors were around 39 Caucasian individuals from Russia, aged roughly 6 to 90 years, who were systemically healthy. Ten milliliters of peripheral blood were drawn from each donor into EDTA-treated Vacutainer tubes. Ficoll-Paque density-gradient centrifugation was used to isolate PBMCs, with at least 7 million per sample. Total RNA, at least 5.5 micrograms per sample, was extracted from PBMCs with Trizol reagent. The percentages of naive CD45RAhigh/CD27high T cells were determined by flow cytometry on a PBMC aliquot from every donor. The TCR comes from a woman in her sixties in good health. Sequenced input: blood. The chain joins TRBV25-1 to TRBJ2-4, and the D gene may be TRBD1, 6 bases matching. The sequenced DNA: TGTGCCAGCACCAGGGGCCCCAAAAACATTCAGTACTTC. Its protein is CASTRGPKNIQYF.